This T cell receptor beta chain was observed in a study of blood T cells in healthy people across ages. The V gene lost 2 bases and the J gene lost 2 bases, with 7 bases spanning the gap. Germline lookup yields CDR1 MDHEN and CDR2 SYDVKM. The CDR3 is 13 residues long. This clonotype was counted a few times. A second PCR, run for about 7 to 11 cycles, used a sample-barcoded 5' primer plus a J-beta primer mix. TCRdb redid the calling of the 5' RACE reads with MiXCR, one entry per CDR3 protein. Found here are over 550,000 distinct CDR3 sequences, about 30% of them singletons; the top ten hold 15% to 19%.

The gene calls are TRBV28 and TRBJ2-7; D unclear. The sequence derives from an elderly woman in good health. The sequenced sample consisted of blood. The CDR3 reads CASSLIKPYEQYF. CDR3 DNA: TGTGCCAGCAGTTTAATTAAACCCTACGAGCAGTACTTC.